These 6 T cell receptor gamma chains originate from one sample sequenced in a study of γδ T cells in repeated Plasmodium falciparum infection. Gammadelta T cells were flow-sorted from PBMC into Vgamma9/Vdelta2+ and Vdelta2-negative populations for bulk analysis. TCRdb used CATT to re-call clones from the multiplex PCR reads. Of approximately 30,000 gamma-chain clones in the sample, under 1.5% were seen once. Sequenced input: gamma-delta T cells from blood. The receptors shown here come from a pool of human donors (malaria-infected and uninfected, not separated).

In its sample, this clone was seen many times. TCRdb's protein for this DNA is that of a much larger clone and differs from the translation at residue 9, likely a read error; the protein shown is the DNA translation. The V gene is TRGV2, the J gene TRGJ1 or TRGJ2. The CDR3 is 12 residues long. Germline CDR1 is EGSNGY and CDR2 is YDSYNSKV. Trimming took 0 bases from V and 11 from J; bases not matched to a gene: 7. CDR3 in amino acids: CATWDGRYEKLF. For the CDR3, the DNA is TGTGCCACCTGGGACGGGCGGTATGAGAAACTCTTT.

This clone was seen a few times. The protein TCRdb gives is from a much larger clone and does not agree with this DNA's translation at residue 3, likely a read error; the protein shown here comes from the DNA. The CDR3 protein is CASWEGANYYKKLF. The CDR3 nucleotides read TGTGCCTCGTGGGAGGGAGCCAATTATTATAAGAAACTCTTT. V is TRGV9 and J is TRGJ1 or TRGJ2. Since TCRdb gives no J gene, matching the DNA to germline was used here to assign it. CDR3 length equals 14 residues. The germline V gene has CDR1 GITISATS and CDR2 ISYDGTV (reference sequence).

This clone was seen a handful of times. TCRdb lists the protein of a much larger clone for this DNA, which differs at residue 6, so this is likely a read error; the protein given here is translated from the DNA itself. The chain combines TRGV9 with TRGJP. Assignment of the J gene here rests on matching the DNA to germline, because TCRdb gives none. From germline, CDR1 is GITISATS and CDR2 ISYDGTV (reference sequence). Losses at the gene ends were 2 bases for V and 3 bases for J; bases not matched to a gene: 7. CDR3 length equals 18 residues. The CDR3 DNA is TGTGCCTTGTGGGAGGCACCCTCGCAAGAGTTGGGCAAAAAAATCAAGGTATTT. Translated, it gives CALWEAPSQELGKKIKVF.

This clone was detected ten times or more. The V gene is TRGV8, the J gene TRGJ1 or TRGJ2. Germline V gene sequence: CDR1 VENAVY, CDR2 YDSYNSRV. The junction had 4 bases not matched to a gene; V was cut back by 1 base and J by 7 bases. This CDR3 is built from 12 residues. CDR3 residues: CATWDRPYKKLF. The CDR3 nucleotides are TGTGCCACCTGGGATAGACCCTATAAGAAACTCTTT.

The sample holds a few counts of this clone. This is likely an artifact of a read error, given a far larger clone one base away. This specimen includes other DNA sequences encoding the same CDR3. The chain is built from TRGV9 and TRGJP. TCRdb offers no J gene call, so here the DNA was matched to germline to obtain one. The CDR3 is made up of 18 amino acids. Germline-derived CDR1 and CDR2 are GITISATS and ISYDGTV (reference sequence). CDR3 coding DNA: TGTGCCTTGTGGGAGGTACCCTCGCAAGAGTTGGGAAAAAAAATCAAGGTATTT. Residues: CALWEVPSQELGKKIKVF.

This clone was counted many times. This sequence is one base from a far larger clone and is likely a read error. The same CDR3 can be traced to other DNA sequences in this sample. The chain combines TRGV9 with TRGJ1 or TRGJ2. TCRdb records no J gene; here it was assigned by comparing the DNA to germline. With V trimmed by 0 bases and J by 4 bases, 6 bases remained unmatched. Germline CDR1 and CDR2: GITISATS and ISYDGTV (reference sequence). This CDR3 region has 14 residues. CDR3 sequence: CALWEVLNYYKKLF. In DNA, the CDR3 is TGTGCCTTGTGGGAGGTGTTGAACTATTATAAGAAACTCTTT.